One and the same sample provided the 14 T cell receptor beta chains below, sequenced in a study of T-cell memory formation after mild COVID-19. TCRdb redid the calling of the 5' RACE reads with MiXCR, one entry per CDR3 protein. The table lists about 350,000 distinct CDR3 sequences, 12% to 15% of them singletons. The sample consisted of PBMCs or a T cell subset sorted from them (not recorded which). The receptors were gathered from a man aged 18 to 29 who had mild COVID-19 (a few samples of this study predate the infection). Cell type and time point are not known.

This clonotype was detected only a few times. This chain connects TRBV6-2 or TRBV6-3 to TRBJ2-7, with a tentative D call TRBD1 (6 bases). The V gene's germline CDR1 is MNHEY and CDR2 SVGEGT. V lost 10 bases, J lost 7 bases, and 20 bases lay in between. The CDR3 is 13 residues long. The CDR3 DNA sequence: TGTGCCACAGTAGACAGGAGCCTAGGTGAGCAGTACGTC. Its translation is CATVDRSLGEQYV.

CDR3 loop: CASSLGTEVKETQYF. Written as DNA, the CDR3 is TGTGCCAGCAGTCTAGGGACAGAAGTAAAAGAGACCCAGTACTTC. J is TRBJ2-5 and V is TRBV12-3 or TRBV12-4; 7 bases are shared with TRBD1. V lost 5 bases, J lost 3 bases, and 9 bases stayed unmatched. The CDR3 contains 15 residues.

The chain recombines TRBV4-3 with TRBJ2-7; TRBD1 agrees at 7 bases. In germline, CDR1 is LGHNA, CDR2 YSLEER. The CDR3 has 15 amino acids. With 3 bases clipped from V and 3 bases from J, the junction kept 8 bases outside the gene matches. CDR3 protein: CASSQDRTGVYEQYV. CDR3 coding DNA: TGCGCCAGCAGCCAGGACAGGACTGGGGTCTACGAGCAGTACGTC.

This clonotype was counted between two and nine times. The chain couples TRBV5-1 to TRBJ2-5, with 7 nucleotides matching TRBD2. This CDR3 comprises 16 residues. Germline V lookup: CDR1 SGHRS, CDR2 YFSETQ. The V gene end was trimmed by 5 bases and the J gene end by 5 bases; junction bases not matched to a gene: 15. This CDR3 is CASSIAPGRPEETQYF. CDR3 coding DNA: TGCGCCAGCAGTATAGCCCCCGGGAGGCCCGAGGAGACCCAGTACTTC.

The CDR3 sequence is CASSLLATEQYV. CDR3 DNA: TGTGCCAGCAGCCTACTAGCAACCGAGCAGTACGTC. The chain uses TRBV11-2 and TRBJ2-7, with D possibly TRBD2 on 6 matching bases. V dropped 5 bases and J dropped 6 bases, with 11 bases sitting between them. The CDR3 has 12 residues. Germline CDR1 is SGHAT and CDR2 is FQNNGV.

The chain is built from TRBV29-1 and TRBJ1-1; 7 bases align to TRBD1. Germline V gene sequence: CDR1 SQVTM, CDR2 ANQGSEA. V trimming: 7 bases; J trimming: 2 bases; junction bases outside the gene matches: 7. The CDR3 consists of 13 residues. CDR3 DNA: TGCAGCGAAAAGGGACAGTCAAACACTGAAGCTTTCTTT. Protein sequence: CSEKGQSNTEAFF.

This clonotype was observed a handful of times. V is TRBV15 and J is TRBJ2-1, with 7 bases aligning to TRBD2. CDR3 length equals 17 residues. Trimming at V came to 0 bases and at J to 11 bases, leaving 16 bases not matched to a gene. Germline V lookup: CDR1 LNHNV, CDR2 YYDKDF (reference sequence). This chain's CDR3 is CATSRDRELANWWKQFF. The DNA of the CDR3 is TGTGCCACCAGCAGAGATCGGGAACTAGCGAACTGGTGGAAGCAGTTCTTC.

This clonotype appeared a few times. CDR3: CASSQDYGQGDGYTF. The CDR3 DNA reads TGTGCCAGCAGTCAGGATTACGGACAGGGAGATGGCTACACCTTC. V and J are TRBV3-1 and TRBJ1-2; TRBD1 aligns across 8 bases. CDR1 LGHDT and CDR2 YNNKEL come from the germline V gene (reference sequence). V was clipped by 6 bases and J by 6 bases; unmatched bases: 12. There are 15 residues in the CDR3.

In its sample, this clonotype was seen a few times. J is TRBJ2-2 and V is TRBV10-3; 9 positions agree with TRBD2. Trimming cost V 8 bases and J 3 bases; bases outside gene matches: 4. CDR1 and CDR2 from the germline V gene are ENHRY and SYGVKD. This CDR3 is 14 amino acids long. The CDR3 sequence is CAIARGGDTGELFF. The CDR3 region has the DNA TGTGCCATCGCGCGGGGGGGGGACACCGGGGAGCTGTTTTTT.

This clonotype was observed a handful of times. V usage is TRBV9 and J usage is TRBJ2-7, with 9 bases fitting TRBD1. V dropped 3 bases and J dropped 0; count of bases not matched to a gene: 10. Germline lookup yields CDR1 SGDLS and CDR2 YYNGEE. CDR3 size: 17 residues. CDR3 residues: CASSAVTGGWSSYEQYV. CDR3 DNA: TGTGCCAGCAGCGCCGTCACAGGGGGCTGGAGCTCCTACGAGCAGTACGTC.

The gene calls are TRBV25-1 and TRBJ2-3, with D unresolved. There are 12 residues in the CDR3. The germline V and J ends were trimmed by 4 bases and 2 bases, with 4 bases remaining between them. Germline values: CDR1 MGHDK, CDR2 SYGVNS. CDR3 sequence (DNA): TGTGCCAGCAGTGCTAACACAGATACGCAGTATTTT. Its translation is CASSANTDTQYF.

The gene calls are TRBV6-5 and TRBJ1-1; D is ambiguous. Germline loops: CDR1 MNHEY, CDR2 SVGAGI. Trimming pared 8 bases from V and 4 bases from J, leaving 14 bases between. The CDR3 extends over 13 amino acids. CDR3 bases: TGTGCCAGCCTTCGGCCGCCGGGCACTGAAGCTTTCTTT. It codes for CASLRPPGTEAFF.

The table lists this clonotype with a few counts. V usage is TRBV6-2 or TRBV6-3 and J usage is TRBJ1-4; D gene uncertain. V lost 3 bases to trimming and J lost 14 bases, with 13 bases between them. CDR1 is MNHEY, CDR2 SVGEGT, per germline. The CDR3 contains 12 residues. The CDR3 here is CASSYAGQRLFF. The CDR3 bases are TGTGCCAGCAGTTATGCGGGTCAAAGGCTGTTTTTT.

The chain joins TRBV4-2 to TRBJ2-1; D is unresolved. The V gene's germline CDR1 is LGHNA and CDR2 YNFKEQ. The V and J ends lost 0 bases and 8 bases respectively, with 14 bases between them. The CDR3 length is 15 residues. CDR3 DNA sequence: TGTGCCAGCAGCCAAGAGTTAGCCCCCACAGATGAGCAGTTCTTC. As protein: CASSQELAPTDEQFF.